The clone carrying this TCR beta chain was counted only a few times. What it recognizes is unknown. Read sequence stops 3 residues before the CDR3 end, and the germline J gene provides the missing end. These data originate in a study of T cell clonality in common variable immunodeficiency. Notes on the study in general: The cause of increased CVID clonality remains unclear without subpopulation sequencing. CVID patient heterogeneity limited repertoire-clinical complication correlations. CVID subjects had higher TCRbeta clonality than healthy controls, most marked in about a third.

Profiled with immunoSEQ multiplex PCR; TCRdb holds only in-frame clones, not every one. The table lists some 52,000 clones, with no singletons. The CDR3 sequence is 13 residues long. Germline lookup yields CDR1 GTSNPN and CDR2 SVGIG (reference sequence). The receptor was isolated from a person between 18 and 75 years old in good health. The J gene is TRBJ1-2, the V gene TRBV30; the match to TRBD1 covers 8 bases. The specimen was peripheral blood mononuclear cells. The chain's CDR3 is CAWSGTGNYDYTF. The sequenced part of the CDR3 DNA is TGTGCCTGGAGTGGGACAGGGAACTACGAC.